This T cell receptor beta chain was obtained from a study of shared clonotypes between healthy human individuals. The V gene lost 0 bases and the J gene lost 0 bases, with 15 bases spanning the gap. This CDR3 spans 17 amino acids. In germline, CDR1 is SGDLS, CDR2 YYNGEE. The deep-level immunoSEQ assay was used. Generated by immunoSEQ multiplex PCR, the TCRdb table keeps only in-frame clones and is missing some. The sample contains about 2.1 million clones, just under 95% of which appear only once. This clone appeared a few times. CD8 cells classed as naive were CD45RO-negative and positively selected for CCR7, excluding terminally differentiated effector memory CD45RA+ cells.

This rearrangement joins TRBV9 to TRBJ1-1; weak D call: TRBD1 (5 bases). Sequencing input: naive CD8+ T cells from PBMCs. The origin of this receptor is a man between 18 and 35 years old in good health. Some clones in this sample may be carry-over from other donors' samples. CDR3 nucleotide sequence: TGTGCCAGCAGCGTAGGTAGATCGGGACGGATGAACACTGAAGCTTTCTTT. Residues: CASSVGRSGRMNTEAFF.